The sequence of this T cell receptor (beta chain) was determined in a study of human T cells and chemical hapten exposure. Time point of the sample: pre-sensitization, week 0. Treatment in this sample: therapeutic diphenylcyclopropenone sensitization with weekly scalp DPC. The CDR3 runs to 15 residues. V dropped 3 bases and J dropped 11; count of bases not matched to a gene: 10. TCRdb independently ran MiXCR on the RACE reads; one entry per CDR3 protein. The sample carries more than 250,000 distinct CDR3 sequences, approximately 8% recorded once. The clonotype was recovered from a man aged 18 to 30 with alopecia areata. Some clones in this sample may be carry-over from other donors' samples. This specimen was whole blood, taken in connection with sensitization to the hapten diphenylcyclopropenone (DPC). The chain recombines TRBV12-3 or TRBV12-4 with TRBJ2-3; the match to TRBD1 covers 11 bases. CDR3 sequence (DNA): TGTGCCAGCAGTTTCCAAGGACAGGGGGCAAATATGCAGTATTTT. It codes for CASSFQGQGANMQYF.